Below, one TCR beta chain is given with its context. CDR3 length: 15 residues. Germline lookup yields CDR1 LNHNV and CDR2 YYDKDF (reference sequence). Trimming removed 0 bases at V and 4 bases at J, with 12 bases between. Authors' processing steps: Amplification of reference gene primers provided the estimated nucleated cell counts. Assay: immunoSEQ multiplex PCR; the TCRdb copy retains only in-frame clones and omits some. That table gives V, J and clone size, and the DNA gave D and trimming. The profile shows 130,000 to 150,000 clones, about 92% of them singletons. This specimen comes from a study of blood T cell repertoires in COVID-19. Study-level information: Sources were T cells, B-cell-depleted T cells, or PBMCs; the material itself was cDNA or gDNA.

Sequencing was carried out using peripheral blood. The chain recombines TRBV15 with TRBJ1-1; tentatively, D is TRBD1 (6 bases). The TCR comes from a human donor in a cohort sampled during active COVID-19. CDR3 sequence: CATSREWGGGTEAFF. Written as DNA, the CDR3 is TGTGCCACCAGCAGAGAATGGGGAGGGGGCACTGAAGCTTTCTTT. The full variable domain, in which reference TRBV15 and TRBJ1-1 provide the parts outside the CDR3, is DAMVIQNPRYQVTQFGKPVTLSCSQTLNHNVMYWYQQKSSQAPKLLFHYYDKDFNNEADTPDNFQSRRPNTSFCFLDIRSPGLGDTAMYLCATSREWGGGTEAFFGQGTRLTVV.